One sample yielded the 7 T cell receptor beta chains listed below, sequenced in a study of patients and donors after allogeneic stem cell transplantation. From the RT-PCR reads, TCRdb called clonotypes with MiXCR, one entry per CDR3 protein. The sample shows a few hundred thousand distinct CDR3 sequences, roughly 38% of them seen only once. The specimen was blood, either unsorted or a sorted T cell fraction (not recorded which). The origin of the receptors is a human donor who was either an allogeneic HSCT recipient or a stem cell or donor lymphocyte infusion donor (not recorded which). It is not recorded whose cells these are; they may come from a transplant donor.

The CDR3 protein is CASSLLGPQETQYF. The CDR3, as DNA: TGTGCCAGCAGCTTACTAGGGCCTCAAGAGACCCAGTACTTC. This rearrangement joins TRBV7-6 to TRBJ2-5; D unresolved. CDR3 length: 14 residues. The germline V gene has CDR1 SGHVS and CDR2 FNYEAQ. V dropped 2 bases and J dropped 2 bases, with 9 bases sitting between them.

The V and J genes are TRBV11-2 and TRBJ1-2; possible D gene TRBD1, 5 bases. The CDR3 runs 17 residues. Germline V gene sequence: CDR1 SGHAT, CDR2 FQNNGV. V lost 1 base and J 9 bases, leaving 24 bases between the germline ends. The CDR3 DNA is TGTGCCAGCAGCTTAGGGAATTACCAGGGCCAATCTATGCGCTACACCTTC. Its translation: CASSLGNYQGQSMRYTF.

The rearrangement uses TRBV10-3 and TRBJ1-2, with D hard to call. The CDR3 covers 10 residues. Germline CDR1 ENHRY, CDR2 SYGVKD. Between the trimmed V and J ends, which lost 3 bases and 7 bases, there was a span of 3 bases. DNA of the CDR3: TGTGCCATCAGTGACCGTGGCTACACCTTC. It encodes CAISDRGYTF.

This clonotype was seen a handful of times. The CDR3 is CSARGTGVSPLHF. In nucleotides, the CDR3 is TGCAGTGCTAGAGGGACAGGGGTATCACCCCTCCACTTT. This chain uses TRBV20-1 with TRBJ1-6, with 9 bases that match TRBD1. The trim removed 1 base at V and 10 bases at J, leaving 2 bases unmatched. This CDR3 comprises 13 residues. Germline values: CDR1 DFQATT, CDR2 SNEGSKA (reference sequence).

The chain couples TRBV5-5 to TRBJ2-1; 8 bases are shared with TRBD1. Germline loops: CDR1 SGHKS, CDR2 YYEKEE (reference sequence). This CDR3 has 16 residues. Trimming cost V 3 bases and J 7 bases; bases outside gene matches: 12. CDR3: CASSSPLKDRANEQFF. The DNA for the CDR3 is TGTGCCAGCAGCTCCCCACTAAAGGACAGGGCAAATGAGCAGTTCTTC.

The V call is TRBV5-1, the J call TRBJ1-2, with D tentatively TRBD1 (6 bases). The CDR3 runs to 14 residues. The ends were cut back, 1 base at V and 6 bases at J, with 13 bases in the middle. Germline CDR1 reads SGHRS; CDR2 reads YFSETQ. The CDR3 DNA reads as TGCGCCAGCAGCTTGTCCCCAGGGGTACATGGCTACACCTTC. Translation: CASSLSPGVHGYTF. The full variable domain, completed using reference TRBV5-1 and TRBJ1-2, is KAGVTQTPRYLIKTRGQQVTLSCSPISGHRSVSWYQQTPGQGLQFLFEYFSETQRNKGNFPGRFSGRQFSNSRSEMNVSTLELGDSALYLCASSLSPGVHGYTFGSGTRLTVV.

CDR3 loop: CASSQATSGTPRDIQYF. CDR3 in DNA: TGCGCCAGCAGCCAAGCAACCTCCGGGACCCCGAGGGACATTCAGTACTTC. This sequence joins TRBV4-1 and TRBJ2-4; D could derive from TRBD1 or TRBD2 (5 bases each). The CDR3 runs 17 residues. The V gene lost 1 base and the J gene lost 8 bases, with 21 bases spanning the gap. Germline lookup yields CDR1 MGHRA and CDR2 YSYEKL.